Included here is one T cell receptor beta chain sequence, with context. Its antigen is as yet unknown. The ends were cut back, 10 bases at V and 12 bases at J, with 15 bases in the middle. The CDR3 runs 10 residues. The repertoire was sequenced with immunoSEQ multiplex PCR; TCRdb's copy has only in-frame clones and lacks some. The sample has about 110,000 clones, 94% seen once. This sample is part of a study of T cell responses to AZD1222 COVID-19 vaccine. Study-wide results and caveats: With dominance at 160-218 and 743-854, vaccine-associated CD4 TCRs spanned spike. Increases in Spike-specific TCR breadth and depth were seen after two AZD1222 doses. In the spike-specific TCR repertoire, nearly half reportedly target unmutated variant regions. Baseline testing showed seropositivity in only six AZD1222 recipients.

This sequence originates from an adult who received the AZD1222 COVID-19 vaccine. The rearrangement uses TRBV12-3 or TRBV12-4 and TRBJ1-1, with D perhaps matching TRBD1 (5 bases). The sequencing used peripheral blood, collected 28 days after the second AZD1222 dose. This CDR3 reads CAIVGVKTFF. The CDR3 DNA reads as TGTGCCATTGTAGGGGTGAAAACTTTCTTT.